This is a list of T cell receptor beta chains from one sample in a study of technical replicates of blood from several donors. The assay was immunoSEQ multiplex PCR, and TCRdb's table has in-frame clones only and misses some. The sample holds 55,000 to 80,000 clones; roughly 98% are singletons and the top ten take over 0.15%. The material sequenced was T cells isolated from PBMCs. These TCRs come from a human donor in good health. Each CDR3 is given with its conserved first and last residue. The order of the fields is CDR3 protein, CDR3 DNA, J gene, D gene, clone size, V gene. D genes are given only for firm matches. The listing skips clone size in some rows; elsewhere it reads once, few, many or a size class.

CDR3aa: CASSQEGGTEAFF
CDR3nt: TGCGCCAGCAGCCAAGAAGGCGGAACTGAAGCTTTCTTT
j_gene: TRBJ1-1
d_gene: .
abundance: .
v_gene: TRBV4-1

CDR3aa: CASSRSGQGVTEAFF
CDR3nt: TGTGCCAGCAGCCGCTCCGGACAGGGAGTCACTGAAGCTTTCTTT
j_gene: TRBJ1-1
d_gene: TRBD1
abundance: .
v_gene: TRBV13

CDR3aa: CASRAGWVVETQYF
CDR3nt: TGTGCCAGCCGAGCGGGGTGGGTGGTGGAGACCCAGTACTTC
j_gene: TRBJ2-5
d_gene: TRBD2
abundance: .
v_gene: TRBV6-5

CDR3aa: CASSPGQRMNTEAFF
CDR3nt: TGCGCCAGCAGCCCCGGACAAAGAATGAACACTGAAGCTTTCTTT
j_gene: TRBJ1-1
d_gene: .
abundance: .
v_gene: TRBV5-1

CDR3aa: CASSTTRDTTNEKLFF
CDR3nt: TGTGCCAGCAGTACCACCCGAGACACAACTAATGAAAAACTGTTTTTT
j_gene: TRBJ1-4
d_gene: .
abundance: once
v_gene: TRBV27

CDR3aa: CASSFQGGTEAFF
CDR3nt: TGTGCCAGCAGTTTTCAGGGTGGCACTGAAGCTTTCTTT
j_gene: TRBJ1-1
d_gene: .
abundance: .
v_gene: TRBV27

CDR3aa: CASSDYRDRIHGYTF
CDR3nt: TGTGCCAGCAGCGACTACCGGGACAGGATACATGGCTACACCTTC
j_gene: TRBJ1-2
d_gene: TRBD1
abundance: .
v_gene: TRBV5-6

CDR3aa: CASSPGSSPLHF
CDR3nt: TGTGCCAGCAGCCCGGGATCCTCACCCCTCCACTTT
j_gene: TRBJ1-6
d_gene: .
abundance: .
v_gene: TRBV9

CDR3aa: CASGPIRGKNTEAFF
CDR3nt: TGTGCTAGTGGTCCAATCAGGGGAAAGAACACTGAAGCTTTCTTT
j_gene: TRBJ1-1
d_gene: .
abundance: .
v_gene: TRBV12-5

CDR3aa: CSLPTGGMASYNEQFF
CDR3nt: TGCAGCCTACCCACAGGGGGAATGGCGTCCTACAATGAGCAGTTCTTC
j_gene: TRBJ2-1
d_gene: TRBD1
abundance: few
v_gene: TRBV29-1

CDR3aa: CSVRDSDYEQYF
CDR3nt: TGCAGCGTCCGGGACAGTGACTACGAGCAGTACTTC
j_gene: TRBJ2-7
d_gene: TRBD1
abundance: .
v_gene: TRBV29-1

CDR3aa: CASSERQGVFTDTQYF
CDR3nt: TGCGCCAGCAGTGAGCGACAGGGGGTTTTCACAGATACGCAGTATTTT
j_gene: TRBJ2-3
d_gene: TRBD1
abundance: .
v_gene: TRBV10-1

CDR3aa: CASSIDRDSNQPQHF
CDR3nt: TGTGCCAGCAGCATAGACCGGGACAGCAACCAGCCCCAGCATTTT
j_gene: TRBJ1-5
d_gene: TRBD1
abundance: .
v_gene: TRBV6-5

CDR3aa: CASSLGGSSGGANEQFF
CDR3nt: TGTGCCAGCAGCTTAGGGGGCAGTAGCGGGGGGGCCAATGAGCAGTTCTTC
j_gene: TRBJ2-1
d_gene: TRBD2
abundance: .
v_gene: TRBV7-3

CDR3aa: CASSMTENQPQHF
CDR3nt: TGTGCCAGCAGTATGACAGAAAATCAGCCCCAGCATTTT
j_gene: TRBJ1-5
d_gene: .
abundance: .
v_gene: TRBV6-5

CDR3aa: CASISTGYNQPQHF
CDR3nt: TGTGCCAGTATTTCGACAGGTTACAATCAGCCCCAGCATTTT
j_gene: TRBJ1-5
d_gene: .
abundance: .
v_gene: TRBV28

CDR3aa: CARGSLRTRPEEAFF
CDR3nt: TGTGCCAGGGGGAGTTTGAGGACCAGACCAGAAGAAGCTTTCTTT
j_gene: TRBJ1-1
d_gene: .
abundance: .
v_gene: TRBV7-8

CDR3aa: CASSVNSYSNSYNSPLHF
CDR3nt: TGTGCCAGCAGCGTCAACAGCTATTCGAACTCCTATAATTCACCCCTCCACTTT
j_gene: TRBJ1-6
d_gene: .
abundance: once
v_gene: TRBV9

CDR3aa: CASSELDQPQHF
CDR3nt: TGTGCCAGCAGTGAGCTAGATCAGCCCCAGCATTTT
j_gene: TRBJ1-5
d_gene: .
abundance: .
v_gene: TRBV6-1

CDR3aa: CASSVIGTDLSNQPQHF
CDR3nt: TGTGCCAGCAGTGTAATTGGGACAGATCTTAGCAATCAGCCCCAGCATTTT
j_gene: TRBJ1-5
d_gene: TRBD1
abundance: .
v_gene: TRBV27

CDR3aa: CASSLDRGSEKLFF
CDR3nt: TGTGCCAGCAGCCTGGACAGGGGAAGTGAAAAACTGTTTTTT
j_gene: TRBJ1-4
d_gene: TRBD1
abundance: .
v_gene: TRBV11-1

CDR3aa: CASSRTDRGKNIQYF
CDR3nt: TGTGCCAGCAGTCGCACAGACAGGGGAAAAAACATTCAGTACTTC
j_gene: TRBJ2-4
d_gene: TRBD1
abundance: .
v_gene: TRBV27

CDR3aa: CAISAGIEQFF
CDR3nt: TGTGCCATCAGTGCCGGGATTGAGCAGTTCTTC
j_gene: TRBJ2-1
d_gene: .
abundance: .
v_gene: TRBV10-3

CDR3aa: CASSKTSDRNEQFF
CDR3nt: TGTGCCAGCAGCAAGACTAGCGACAGAAATGAGCAGTTCTTC
j_gene: TRBJ2-1
d_gene: TRBD2
abundance: .
v_gene: TRBV7-6